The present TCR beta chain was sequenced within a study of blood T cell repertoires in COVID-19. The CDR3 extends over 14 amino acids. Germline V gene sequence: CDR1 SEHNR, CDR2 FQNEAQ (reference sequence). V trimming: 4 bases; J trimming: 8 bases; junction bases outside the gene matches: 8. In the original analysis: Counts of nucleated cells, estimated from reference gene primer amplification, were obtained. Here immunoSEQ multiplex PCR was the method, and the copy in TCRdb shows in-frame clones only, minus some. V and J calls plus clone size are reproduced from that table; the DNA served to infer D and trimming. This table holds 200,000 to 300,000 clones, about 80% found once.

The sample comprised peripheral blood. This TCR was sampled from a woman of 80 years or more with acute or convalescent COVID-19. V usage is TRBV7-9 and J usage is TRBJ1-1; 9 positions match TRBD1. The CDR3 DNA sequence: TGTGCCAGCAGCTCGACAGGGGGTGGGTGGGAAGCTTTCTTT. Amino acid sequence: CASSSTGGGWEAFF. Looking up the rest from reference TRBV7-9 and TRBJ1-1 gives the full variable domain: DTGVSQNPRHKITKRGQNVTFRCDPISEHNRLYWYRQTLGQGPEFLTYFQNEAQLEKSRLLSDRFSAERPKGSFSTLEIQRTEQGDSAMYLCASSSTGGGWEAFFGQGTRLTVV.